Listed here are 14 T cell receptor beta chains from one sample, sequenced in a study of early T cells in non-severe SARS-CoV-2 infection. One entry per CDR3 protein, called by TCRdb with MiXCR from the 5' RACE reads. The sample lists some 39,000 distinct CDR3 sequences, about 4% occurring once. The sample was whole blood. All receptors derive from an adult who was a healthcare worker with PCR-confirmed SARS-CoV-2 infection or an uninfected control (not recorded which).

This clonotype has a handful of counts. V is TRBV11-3 and J is TRBJ2-2; TRBD1 might be the D (6 bases). Per the germline V gene, CDR1 is SGHNT and CDR2 is YENEEA. CDR3 size: 17 residues. V lost 5 bases and J 4 bases, leaving 20 bases between the germline ends. CDR3 protein: CASSPIVYGTPTGELFF. For the CDR3, the DNA is TGTGCCAGCAGCCCAATAGTCTACGGGACACCCACCGGGGAGCTGTTTTTT.

This clonotype showed up many times. The chain joins TRBV18 to TRBJ2-4, with 15 bases fitting TRBD2. The CDR3 is made up of 19 amino acids. Trimming removed 1 base from V and 0 bases from J; junction bases left unmatched: 4. In germline, CDR1 is KGHSH, CDR2 LQKENI. The chain's CDR3 is CASSPRGLAGGQAKNIQYF. The CDR3, as DNA: TGTGCCAGCTCACCACGGGGACTAGCGGGAGGCCAAGCCAAAAACATTCAGTACTTC.

This clonotype was detected only a few times. This rearrangement joins TRBV10-3 to TRBJ2-7, with 7 bases that match TRBD2. This CDR3 contains 16 residues. The ends lost 3 bases at V and 6 bases at J; junction bases unmatched: 14. Germline loops: CDR1 ENHRY, CDR2 SYGVKD. The CDR3 nucleotides are TGTGCCATCAGTGATTACGTTACGCCGAGGGAGGGCGAGCAGTACTTC. Translated, it gives CAISDYVTPREGEQYF.

This clonotype was observed at least ten times. The chain links TRBV20-1 to TRBJ1-2; D perhaps matches TRBD1 (5 bases). This CDR3 has 13 amino acids. V lost 3 bases, J lost 9 bases, and 17 bases lay in between. The V gene's germline CDR1 is DFQATT and CDR2 SNEGSKA (reference sequence). Written as DNA, the CDR3 is TGCAGTGCTAGTTCTCAGGGCGGAAGAAGCTACACCTTC. It encodes CSASSQGGRSYTF.

This clonotype has only a few counts. CDR3 loop: CASSLVGRGANTGELFF. As DNA, the CDR3 is TGTGCCAGCAGCTTAGTTGGCCGGGGGGCTAACACCGGGGAGCTGTTTTTT. The chain recombines TRBV7-6 with TRBJ2-2; TRBD2 might be the D (7 bases). CDR1 SGHVS and CDR2 FNYEAQ come from the germline V gene. V gave up 1 base and J gave up 2 bases, with 14 bases separating them. The CDR3 covers 17 residues.

This clonotype was recorded at least ten times. V usage is TRBV6-5 and J usage is TRBJ1-1; tentatively, D is TRBD1 (5 bases). The CDR3 consists of 14 residues. Germline lookup yields CDR1 MNHEY and CDR2 SVGAGI. V was trimmed by 0 bases and J by 6 bases, leaving 11 bases between them. The CDR3, as DNA: TGTGCCAGCAGTTACTCGGCAGGGCGGGCTGAAGCTTTCTTT. This encodes CASSYSAGRAEAFF.

This clonotype was seen a handful of times. CDR3 nucleotide sequence: TGTGCCAGCAGCTCGACAGGGGGAGAGACCCAGTACTTC. This encodes CASSSTGGETQYF. This chain connects TRBV7-3 to TRBJ2-5; 9 bases are shared with TRBD1. The CDR3 length is 13 residues. The germline CDR1 and CDR2 sequences are SGHTA and FQGTGA. With 4 bases clipped from V and 4 bases from J, the junction kept 1 base outside the gene matches.

Note on this clonotype: It is unclear where the CDR3 begins or ends on the DNA, so no DNA is shown, and the CDR3 is as TCRdb lists it. The chain's CDR3 is CASSFGAGELFF. The genes are TRBV12-3 or TRBV12-4 and TRBJ2-2. The CDR3 is 12 residues long, counting both termini.

This clonotype was recorded at least ten times. The chain carries TRBV5-4 and TRBJ2-7, with TRBD2 matching 8 bases. CDR3 length: 14 amino acids. CDR1 is SGHNT, CDR2 YYREEE, per germline (reference sequence). Trimming at V came to 4 bases and at J to 4 bases, leaving 7 bases not matched to a gene. The CDR3 reads CASSPALAGYEQYF. CDR3 coding DNA: TGTGCCAGCAGCCCCGCCCTAGCGGGTTACGAGCAGTACTTC.

The J gene is TRBJ2-1, the V gene TRBV6-5; 12 positions match TRBD2. With 5 bases clipped from V and 6 bases from J, the junction kept 5 bases outside the gene matches. Germline V CDR1 and CDR2: MNHEY, SVGAGI. The CDR3 has 15 amino acids. In nucleotides, the CDR3 is TGTGCCAGCAGTAAACTAGCGGGGGGAAGCAATGAGCAGTTCTTC. This sequence encodes CASSKLAGGSNEQFF.

In this sample, this clonotype turned up many times. The V call is TRBV11-2, the J call TRBJ2-3; 7 nucleotides line up with TRBD2. The germline CDR1 and CDR2 sequences are SGHAT and FQNNGV. Unmatched junction bases numbered 2, after V lost 0 bases and J lost 2 bases. This CDR3 has 15 residues. The CDR3 DNA follows: TGTGCCAGCAGCTTAGAGGGAGGGCCCACAGATACGCAGTATTTT. This encodes CASSLEGGPTDTQYF. Using reference TRBV11-2 and TRBJ2-3 for the parts outside the CDR3, the full variable domain is EAGVAQSPRYKIIEKRQSVAFWCNPISGHATLYWYQQILGQGPKLLIQFQNNGVVDDSQLPKDRFSAERLKGVDSTLKIQPAKLEDSAVYLCASSLEGGPTDTQYFGPGTRLTVL.

This clonotype was counted ten times or more. The V and J genes are TRBV20-1 and TRBJ2-1, with TRBD2 identical over 8 bases. The ends lost 3 bases at V and 7 bases at J; junction bases unmatched: 5. The CDR3 extends over 13 amino acids. Germline-derived CDR1 and CDR2 are DFQATT and SNEGSKA (reference sequence). CDR3 sequence: CSASGGAANEQFF. The CDR3 nucleotides are TGCAGTGCTAGCGGGGGGGCCGCTAATGAGCAGTTCTTC.

This clonotype was seen repeatedly, ten times or more. The V gene is TRBV7-2, the J gene TRBJ2-3, with TRBD2 matching 8 bases. The germline gives CDR1 SGHTA, CDR2 FQGNSA. This CDR3 is 16 amino acids long. V was pared by 4 bases and J by 2 bases, with 8 bases of the junction left unmatched. The CDR3, as DNA: TGTGCCAGCAGCTCGGAGCGGGGGTTTCACACAGATACGCAGTATTTT. It translates to CASSSERGFHTDTQYF. The entire variable domain, with the rest obtained from reference TRBV7-2 and TRBJ2-3, is as follows: GAGVSQSPSNKVTEKGKDVELRCDPISGHTALYWYRQSLGQGLEFLIYFQGNSAPDKSGLPSDRFSAERTGGSVSTLTIQRTQQEDSAVYLCASSSERGFHTDTQYFGPGTRLTVL.

This clonotype has a count of ten or more. V is TRBV27 and J is TRBJ1-1, with 7 bases identical to TRBD1. Germline assignment: CDR1 MNHEY and CDR2 SMNVEV (reference sequence). With 3 bases clipped from V and 4 bases from J, the junction kept 11 bases outside the gene matches. This CDR3 has 16 residues. The CDR3 region has the DNA TGTGCCAGCAGTTTTTATCAGGCAGGGGGTATCACTGAAGCTTTCTTT. Translated, it gives CASSFYQAGGITEAFF.